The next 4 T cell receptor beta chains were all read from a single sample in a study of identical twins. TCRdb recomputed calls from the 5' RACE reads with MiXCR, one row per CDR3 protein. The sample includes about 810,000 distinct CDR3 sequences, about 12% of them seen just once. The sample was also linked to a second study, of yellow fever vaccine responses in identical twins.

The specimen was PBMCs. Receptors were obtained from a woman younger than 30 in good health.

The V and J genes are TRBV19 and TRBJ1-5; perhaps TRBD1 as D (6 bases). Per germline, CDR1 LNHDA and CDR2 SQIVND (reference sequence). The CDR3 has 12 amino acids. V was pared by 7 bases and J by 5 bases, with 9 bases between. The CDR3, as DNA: TGTGCCAGTAATTACAGGGATCAGCCCCAGCATTTT. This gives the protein CASNYRDQPQHF. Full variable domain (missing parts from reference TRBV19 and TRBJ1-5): DGGITQSPKYLFRKEGQNVTLSCEQNLNHDAMYWYRQDPGQGLRLIYYSQIVNDFQKGDIAEGYSVSREKKESFPLTVTSAQKNPTAFYLCASNYRDQPQHFGDGTRLSIL.

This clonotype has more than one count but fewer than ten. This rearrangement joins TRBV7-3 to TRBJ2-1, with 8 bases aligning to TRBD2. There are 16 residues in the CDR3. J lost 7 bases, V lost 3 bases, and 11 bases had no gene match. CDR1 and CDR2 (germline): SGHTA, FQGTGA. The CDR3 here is CASSFPPRAGANEQFF. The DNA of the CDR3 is TGTGCCAGCAGCTTTCCCCCGCGAGCGGGAGCTAATGAGCAGTTCTTC.

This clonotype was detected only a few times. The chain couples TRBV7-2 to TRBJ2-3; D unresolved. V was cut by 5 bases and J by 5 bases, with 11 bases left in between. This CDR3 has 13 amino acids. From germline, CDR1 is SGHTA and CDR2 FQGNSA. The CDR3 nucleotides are TGTGCCAGCAGCATAACAAAGAAAGATACGCAGTATTTT. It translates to CASSITKKDTQYF.

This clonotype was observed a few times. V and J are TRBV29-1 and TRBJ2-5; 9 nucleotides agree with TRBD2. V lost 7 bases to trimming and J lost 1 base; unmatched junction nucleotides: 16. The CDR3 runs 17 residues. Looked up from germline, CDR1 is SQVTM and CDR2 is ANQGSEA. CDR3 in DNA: TGCAGCGGCACCGGGGGTAGACTAGCGGACTTCCAAGAGACCCAGTACTTC. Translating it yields CSGTGGRLADFQETQYF. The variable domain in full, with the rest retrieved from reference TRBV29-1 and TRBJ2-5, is SAVISQKPSRDICQRGTSLTIQCQVDSQVTMMFWYRQQPGQSLTLIATANQGSEATYESGFVIDKFPISRPNLTFSTLTVSNMSPEDSSIYLCSGTGGRLADFQETQYFGPGTRLLVL.